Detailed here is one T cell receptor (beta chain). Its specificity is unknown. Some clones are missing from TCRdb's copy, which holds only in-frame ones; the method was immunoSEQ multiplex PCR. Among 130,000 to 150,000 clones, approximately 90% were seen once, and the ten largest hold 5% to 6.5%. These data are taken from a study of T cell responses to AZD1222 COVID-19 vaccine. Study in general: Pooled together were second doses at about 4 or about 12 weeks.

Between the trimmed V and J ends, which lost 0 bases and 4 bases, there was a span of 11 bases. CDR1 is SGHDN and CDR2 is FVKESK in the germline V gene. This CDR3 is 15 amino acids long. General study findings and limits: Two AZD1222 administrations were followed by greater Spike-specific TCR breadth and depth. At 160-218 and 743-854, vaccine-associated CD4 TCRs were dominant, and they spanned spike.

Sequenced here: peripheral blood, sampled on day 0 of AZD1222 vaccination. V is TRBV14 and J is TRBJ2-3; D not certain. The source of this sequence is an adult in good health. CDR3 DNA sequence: TGTGCCAGCAGCCAAGATATAGCTGCCTCAGATACGCAGTATTTT. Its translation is CASSQDIAASDTQYF.